In this sample, the clone carrying this T cell receptor beta chain turned up many times. As yet, its antigen is unknown. This sample is part of a study of blood T cells in healthy people across ages. A second 7 to 11 cycle PCR used barcoded and J-beta primers. In TCRdb, the 5' RACE reads were re-called with MiXCR into one record per CDR3 protein. This table holds approximately 700,000 distinct CDR3 sequences, around 32% found once. Points from the study as a whole: The unsorted PBMCs prevented any conclusive comparison of naive versus antigen-experienced cells.

The germline CDR1 and CDR2 sequences are MNHNS and SASEGT. This CDR3 spans 11 amino acids. Trimming removed 5 bases at V and 6 bases at J, with 7 bases between. Specimen: blood. The receptor comes from a woman aged 80 or over in good health. V is TRBV6-1 and J is TRBJ1-2, with D maybe TRBD1 (6 bases). The CDR3: CASSHRDGYTF. In DNA, the CDR3 is TGTGCCAGCAGTCACAGGGATGGCTACACCTTC.